This T cell receptor beta chain derives from a study of blood T cell repertoires in COVID-19. V was clipped by 10 bases and J by 6 bases, with 13 bases between them. The germline gives CDR1 MDHEN, CDR2 SYDVKM. This CDR3 is built from 12 residues. Method: immunoSEQ multiplex PCR; TCRdb's copy keeps in-frame clones and lacks some. This table has about 480,000 clones, nearly 90% appearing once. This TCR derives from a man younger than 35 with COVID-19, enrolled during active disease. The rearrangement links TRBV28 to TRBJ2-1; D might be TRBD1 (6 bases). The sequenced sample consisted of peripheral blood. The CDR3 here is CAIGGPVNEQFF. CDR3 DNA sequence: TGTGCCATAGGGGGTCCGGTCAATGAGCAGTTCTTC.